The source of this TCR beta chain is a study of shared clonotypes between healthy human individuals. Looking at the study overall: CD4 naive and CD4 memory each took three plates per donor, while CD8 naive took two and CD8 memory one.

As regards this clone: The antigen remains undetermined.

CD45RO-negative cells were positively selected for CCR7, leaving out terminally differentiated effector memory CD45RA+ cells. All participating donors were Caucasian adults from Nashville, Tennessee. Authors' data handling: In the immunoSEQ data, sequences were junction-only and lacked quality scores, so filtering differed. Method: immunoSEQ multiplex PCR; TCRdb's copy keeps in-frame clones and lacks some. The V and J calls and clone size were taken over from that table, and D and trimming were inferred from the DNA. The sample holds about 2 million clones, just under 95% seen once. The V and J ends lost 2 bases and 4 bases respectively, with 9 bases between them. Per the germline V gene, CDR1 is MGHDK and CDR2 is SYGVNS. The CDR3 has 15 amino acids. Study-wide findings and caveats: Naive subsets usually exceeded memory subsets in estimated richness.

Material: naive CD8+ T cells sorted from blood. This clonotype was sampled from a man between 18 and 35 years old in good health. The J gene is TRBJ2-6, the V gene TRBV25-1, with D perhaps TRBD2 (6 bases). Here the CDR3 DNA reads TGTGCCAGCAGTGAAACTAGCCAGGGGGCCAACGTCCTGACTTTC. Translating gives CASSETSQGANVLTF. Drawing the rest from reference TRBV25-1 and TRBJ2-6, the complete variable domain is EADIYQTPRYLVIGTGKKITLECSQTMGHDKMYWYQQDPGMELHLIHYSYGVNSTEKGDLSSESTVSRIRTEHFPLTLESARPSHTSQYLCASSETSQGANVLTFGAGSRLTVL.